These 27 T cell receptor beta chains were all obtained from the same sample, sequenced in a study of blood T cell repertoires in COVID-19. Clones were sequenced by immunoSEQ multiplex PCR, and TCRdb holds only the in-frame ones, with some missing. Of roughly 100,000 clones listed, around 90% are singletons. Sequencing input: peripheral blood. The receptors were gathered from a human donor in a cohort sampled during active COVID-19.

The J gene is TRBJ1-6, the V gene TRBV5-4; D is undetermined. V was trimmed by 4 bases and J by 7 bases, leaving 15 bases between them. Germline CDR1 SGHNT, CDR2 YYREEE (reference sequence). This CDR3 spans 15 amino acids. CDR3 sequence reads: CASSPEVGINSPLHF. The CDR3 coding sequence is TGTGCCAGCAGCCCGGAGGTGGGGATCAATTCACCCCTCCACTTT.

This clone was seen only a few times. V gene TRBV6-2 or TRBV6-3 combines with J gene TRBJ2-3, with TRBD2 matching over 12 bases. There are 16 residues in the CDR3. V shed 6 bases and J 6 bases; nucleotides not matched to a gene: 10. Germline assignment: CDR1 MNHEY and CDR2 SVGEGT. The CDR3, as DNA: TGTGCCAGCAGCGAGACTAGCGGGAGTTTGGGGGATACGCAGTATTTT. Amino acid sequence: CASSETSGSLGDTQYF.

The chain has TRBV27 and TRBJ1-5; 8 bases line up with TRBD1. This CDR3 has 15 amino acids. V lost 6 bases and J lost 0; bases outside the gene matches: 4. CDR1 and CDR2 from the germline V gene are MNHEY and SMNVEV (reference sequence). Here the CDR3 DNA reads TGTGCCAGCAGCTACACAGGGGGTAGCAATCAGCCCCAGCATTTT. Translating it yields CASSYTGGSNQPQHF.

The rearrangement uses TRBV28 and TRBJ1-2, with D possibly being TRBD1 (6 bases). This CDR3 has 15 residues. Germline V gene lookup returns CDR1 MDHEN and CDR2 SYDVKM. Trimming pared 2 bases from V and 4 bases from J, leaving 14 bases between. This chain's CDR3 is CASSLSGRGVYGYTF. The CDR3 DNA sequence: TGTGCCAGCAGTTTAAGCGGCAGGGGAGTCTATGGCTACACCTTC.

J is TRBJ2-3 and V is TRBV18, with a tentative D call TRBD2 (5 bases). V shed 6 bases and J shed 1 base, with 14 bases lying between them. Germline values: CDR1 KGHSH, CDR2 LQKENI. This CDR3 is 15 amino acids long. Here the CDR3 reads CASSLQVEGTDTQYF. CDR3 in DNA: TGTGCCAGCTCGCTGCAAGTGGAGGGCACAGATACGCAGTATTTT.

The chain uses TRBV6-5 and TRBJ1-1; D might be TRBD1 (6 bases). V shed 5 bases and J shed 3 bases, with 13 bases lying between them. In germline, CDR1 is MNHEY, CDR2 SVGAGI. This CDR3 is built from 14 residues. The CDR3 DNA reads TGTGCCAGCAGTCGTCAGGGGCTAGACACTGAAGCTTTCTTT. Its protein is CASSRQGLDTEAFF.

This chain connects TRBV9 to TRBJ2-7; 11 bases fit TRBD2. The trim removed 0 bases at V and 4 bases at J, leaving 3 bases unmatched. The germline V gene encodes CDR1 SGDLS and CDR2 YYNGEE. This CDR3 has 15 amino acids. This CDR3 reads CASSVGTSGLYEQYF. For the CDR3, the DNA is TGTGCCAGCAGCGTAGGGACTAGCGGGTTATACGAGCAGTACTTC.

V is TRBV20-1 and J is TRBJ1-1; D call uncertain. CDR1 and CDR2 (germline): DFQATT, SNEGSKA (reference sequence). The CDR3 runs 10 residues. V lost 0 bases and J 8 bases, leaving 4 bases between the germline ends. CDR3 nucleotide sequence: TGCAGTGCTAGAGAGAGGGAAGCTTTCTTT. It specifies CSAREREAFF.

The chain is built from TRBV5-1 and TRBJ2-3, with 11 nucleotides matching TRBD2. V was pared by 3 bases and J by 4 bases, with 4 bases of the junction left unmatched. CDR3 length: 15 amino acids. Germline CDR1 is SGHRS and CDR2 is YFSETQ. The CDR3 bases are TGCGCCAGCAGCTCTCTAGCGGGGGGTTCAGATACGCAGTATTTT. It translates to CASSSLAGGSDTQYF.

The gene calls are TRBV5-5 and TRBJ1-5; 9 positions match TRBD1. V gave up 4 bases and J gave up 5 bases; unmatched junction bases: 7. Germline V lookup: CDR1 SGHKS, CDR2 YYEKEE (reference sequence). This CDR3 contains 15 residues. CDR3 region: CASSLAGTGYQPQHF. CDR3 sequence (DNA): TGTGCCAGCAGCCTGGCCGGGACAGGGTATCAGCCCCAGCATTTT.

This sequence joins TRBV2 and TRBJ1-4; no firm D call. Per germline, CDR1 SNHLY and CDR2 FYNNEI. V lost 7 bases and J lost 7, with 16 bases in between. CDR3 size: 14 residues. CDR3 sequence reads: CASTYHTGGEKLFF. In nucleotides, the CDR3 is TGTGCCAGCACGTATCATACCGGTGGTGAAAAACTGTTTTTT.

This clone was detected many times. This sequence joins TRBV15 and TRBJ2-7, with TRBD2 as a possible D gene (6 bases). This CDR3 has 14 residues. Trimming stripped 9 bases from V and 3 bases from J, with 18 bases between. CDR1 is LNHNV and CDR2 is YYDKDF in the germline V gene (reference sequence). The CDR3 DNA reads as TGTGCCACTGCCGCCCGGGGGAGTAACTACGAGCAGTACTTC. Translation gives CATAARGSNYEQYF. Combining the CDR3 with reference TRBV15 and TRBJ2-7 gives the whole variable domain DAMVIQNPRYQVTQFGKPVTLSCSQTLNHNVMYWYQQKSSQAPKLLFHYYDKDFNNEADTPDNFQSRRPNTSFCFLDIRSPGLGDTAMYLCATAARGSNYEQYFGPGTRLTVT.

V and J are TRBV4-1 and TRBJ2-3; D gene unclear. Trimming cost V 0 bases and J 3 bases, with 16 bases left between them. There are 17 residues in the CDR3. In germline, CDR1 is MGHRA, CDR2 YSYEKL. Written as DNA, the CDR3 is TGCGCCAGCAGCCAAGATCCAACCCGTGGCAGTACAGATACGCAGTATTTT. Translated, it gives CASSQDPTRGSTDTQYF.

The V and J genes are TRBV3-1 (or the pseudogene TRBV3-2) and TRBJ1-2; TRBD1 agrees at 7 bases. This CDR3 spans 15 amino acids. J gave up 3 bases and V 6 bases, and 10 bases lay outside the gene matches. The germline V gene has CDR1 LGHDT and CDR2 YNNKEL (reference sequence). Here the CDR3 reads CASRRSLGTDYGYTF. CDR3 in DNA: TGTGCCAGCAGGCGGTCCCTGGGGACAGACTATGGCTACACCTTC.

This clone was counted once. The chain couples TRBV12-3 or TRBV12-4 to TRBJ1-2, with D possibly being TRBD1 (5 bases). The CDR3 sequence is 13 residues long. The germline V and J ends were trimmed by 6 bases and 3 bases, with 11 bases remaining between them. In nucleotides, the CDR3 is TGTGCCAGCAGCGTAGACAGAGACTATGGCTACACCTTC. It encodes CASSVDRDYGYTF.

The V and J genes are TRBV4-2 and TRBJ2-7, with D tentatively TRBD2 (5 bases). The CDR3 covers 13 residues. Germline CDR1 and CDR2: LGHNA and YNFKEQ. V was trimmed by 3 bases and J by 2 bases, leaving 8 bases between them. Written as DNA, the CDR3 is TGTGCCAGCAGCCAGGAGGTTACCTACGAGCAGTACTTC. It yields the protein CASSQEVTYEQYF.

CDR3 DNA: TGTGCCAGCTCACGGACTAGCGGGCTCACCGGGGAGCTGTTTTTT. Translation gives CASSRTSGLTGELFF. The chain carries TRBV18 and TRBJ2-2, with 11 bases that match TRBD2. V lost 4 bases to trimming and J lost 4 bases; unmatched junction nucleotides: 2. CDR3 length: 15 residues. Germline assignment: CDR1 KGHSH and CDR2 LQKENI. Combining the CDR3 with reference TRBV18 and TRBJ2-2 gives the whole variable domain NAGVMQNPRHLVRRRGQEARLRCSPMKGHSHVYWYRQLPEEGLKFMVYLQKENIIDESGMPKERFSAEFPKEGPSILRIQQVVRGDSAAYFCASSRTSGLTGELFFGEGSRLTVL.

This clone was found a few times. The rearrangement uses TRBV6-6 and TRBJ1-1; a possible D gene is TRBD1 (5 bases). The CDR3 extends over 14 amino acids. Germline V gene lookup returns CDR1 MNHNY and CDR2 SVGAGI (reference sequence). The V end was cut by 6 bases, the J end by 4 bases, with 15 bases between. CDR3 DNA sequence: TGTGCCAGCAGCCCCATGGGGGGGTTCACTGAAGCTTTCTTT. Amino acids: CASSPMGGFTEAFF.

The chain is built from TRBV4-2 and TRBJ1-4, with 11 bases identical to TRBD1. This CDR3 is 19 amino acids long. Germline-derived CDR1 and CDR2 are LGHNA and YNFKEQ. The ends lost 4 bases at V and 2 bases at J; junction bases unmatched: 12. The DNA for the CDR3 is TGTGCCAGCAGCCCTCGGACAGGGGGCGCGGGTCACACTAATGAAAAACTGTTTTTT. Its protein is CASSPRTGGAGHTNEKLFF.

V and J are TRBV28 and TRBJ2-2, with D perhaps TRBD2 (6 bases). The V end was cut by 2 bases, the J end by 6 bases, with 10 bases between. The CDR3 loop spans 14 amino acids. The germline gives CDR1 MDHEN, CDR2 SYDVKM. The CDR3 sequence: CASSLLRGAGELFF. The DNA of the CDR3 is TGTGCCAGCAGTTTACTGCGGGGAGCCGGGGAGCTGTTTTTT.

The chain carries TRBV14 and TRBJ2-5; D might be TRBD1 (5 bases). The CDR3 has 15 residues. Germline V gives CDR1 SGHDN, CDR2 FVKESK. V shed 1 base and J shed 4 bases, with 13 bases lying between them. CDR3 sequence: CASSQAGRQGETQYF. The CDR3 bases are TGTGCCAGCAGCCAAGCCGGACGGCAGGGAGAGACCCAGTACTTC.

This clone was seen a few times. V is TRBV5-1 and J is TRBJ1-3, with a weak D call TRBD1 (6 bases). Germline assignment: CDR1 SGHRS and CDR2 YFSETQ. The V end lost 2 bases, the J end lost 0 bases, and 12 bases lay between the germline ends. CDR3 size: 16 residues. In DNA form, the CDR3 reads TGCGCCAGCAGCTTCCAACAGGGTGTCTCTGGAAACACCATATATTTT. This translates into CASSFQQGVSGNTIYF.

V and J are TRBV30 and TRBJ2-5; possible D gene TRBD2, 5 bases. V was clipped by 3 bases and J by 2 bases, with 22 bases between them. Germline V CDR1 and CDR2: GTSNPN, SVGIG (reference sequence). This CDR3 region has 17 residues. In DNA, the CDR3 is TGTGCCTGGAGCCAAGGACTTGGTACAATCTCTCAAGAGACCCAGTACTTC. Its protein is CAWSQGLGTISQETQYF.

The J gene is TRBJ1-3, the V gene TRBV7-2; D is uncertain. Germline V lookup: CDR1 SGHTA, CDR2 FQGNSA. This CDR3 is built from 16 residues. V was clipped by 1 base and J by 1 base, with 11 bases between them. This chain's CDR3 is CASSLVSGGSGNTIYF. DNA for the CDR3: TGTGCCAGCAGCTTAGTTAGCGGAGGGTCTGGAAACACCATATATTTT.

V usage is TRBV6-5 and J usage is TRBJ1-1; D is unresolved. CDR3 length: 12 residues. Deletions cut 6 bases from V and 10 bases from J, with 15 bases between. Germline CDR1 is MNHEY and CDR2 is SVGAGI. In DNA, the CDR3 is TGTGCCAGCAGCACTCCCTCGGCGGGAGCTTTCTTT. Its protein product is CASSTPSAGAFF.

The genes are TRBV29-1 and TRBJ1-5; 7 nucleotides agree with TRBD1. Germline V gives CDR1 SQVTM, CDR2 ANQGSEA. The CDR3 covers 13 residues. The V and J ends lost 6 bases and 5 bases, in that order; junction bases with no gene match: 7. CDR3 in amino acids: CSVQGSKDQPQHF. CDR3 sequence (DNA): TGCAGCGTACAGGGGTCCAAGGATCAGCCCCAGCATTTT.

V is TRBV19 and J is TRBJ1-4, with a weak D call TRBD1 (6 bases). Germline V gene data show CDR1 as LNHDA and CDR2 as SQIVND (reference sequence). The germline V and J ends were trimmed by 3 bases and 7 bases, with 15 bases remaining between them. The CDR3 totals 15 residues. CDR3 bases: TGTGCCAGTAGTATCGTGTTCAGGGGTGGTGAAAAACTGTTTTTT. Translated, it gives CASSIVFRGGEKLFF.